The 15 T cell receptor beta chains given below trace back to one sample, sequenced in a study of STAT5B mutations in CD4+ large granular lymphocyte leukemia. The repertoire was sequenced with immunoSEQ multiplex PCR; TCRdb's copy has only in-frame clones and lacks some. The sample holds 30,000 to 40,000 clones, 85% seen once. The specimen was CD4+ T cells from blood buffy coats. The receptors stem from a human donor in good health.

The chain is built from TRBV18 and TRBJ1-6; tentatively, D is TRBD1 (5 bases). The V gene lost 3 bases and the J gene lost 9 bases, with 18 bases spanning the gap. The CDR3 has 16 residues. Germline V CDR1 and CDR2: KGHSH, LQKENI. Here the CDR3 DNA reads TGTGCCAGCTCACCTTTCGACGGGGCGGAGGGTTCACCCCTCCACTTT. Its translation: CASSPFDGAEGSPLHF.

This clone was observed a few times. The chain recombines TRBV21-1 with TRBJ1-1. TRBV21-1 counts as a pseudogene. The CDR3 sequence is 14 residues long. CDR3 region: CAIREGPMNTEAFF. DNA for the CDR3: TGTGCCATACGGGAGGGCCCGATGAACACTGAAGCTTTCTTT.

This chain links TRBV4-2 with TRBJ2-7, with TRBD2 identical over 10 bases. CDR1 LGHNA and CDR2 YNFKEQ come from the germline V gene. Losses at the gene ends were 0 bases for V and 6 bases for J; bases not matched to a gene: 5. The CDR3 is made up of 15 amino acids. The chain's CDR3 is CASSQDPQREGEQYF. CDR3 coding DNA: TGTGCCAGCAGCCAAGATCCACAGCGGGAGGGCGAGCAGTACTTC.

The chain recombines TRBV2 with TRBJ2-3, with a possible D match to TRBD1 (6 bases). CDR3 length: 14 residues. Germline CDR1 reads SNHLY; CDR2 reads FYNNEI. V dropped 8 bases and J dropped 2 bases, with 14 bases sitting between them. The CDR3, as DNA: TGTGCCAGCCAACACAGGGAACTCACAGATACGCAGTATTTT. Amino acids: CASQHRELTDTQYF.

The CDR3 DNA follows: TGCGCCAGCAGCTCGAACAGCATAAACACTGAAGCTTTCTTT. The encoded protein is CASSSNSINTEAFF. This chain connects TRBV5-1 to TRBJ1-1, with D uncertain. Germline V gene sequence: CDR1 SGHRS, CDR2 YFSETQ. Trimming removed 3 bases at V and 2 bases at J, with 11 bases between. The CDR3 is 14 amino acids.

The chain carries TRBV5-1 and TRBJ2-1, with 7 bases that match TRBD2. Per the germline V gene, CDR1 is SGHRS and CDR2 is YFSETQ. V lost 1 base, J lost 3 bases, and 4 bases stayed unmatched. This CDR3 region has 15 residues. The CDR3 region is CASSLSAGIYNEQFF. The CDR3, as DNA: TGCGCCAGCAGCTTGTCAGCGGGGATCTACAATGAGCAGTTCTTC. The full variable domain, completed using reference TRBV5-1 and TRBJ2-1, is KAGVTQTPRYLIKTRGQQVTLSCSPISGHRSVSWYQQTPGQGLQFLFEYFSETQRNKGNFPGRFSGRQFSNSRSEMNVSTLELGDSALYLCASSLSAGIYNEQFFGPGTRLTVL.

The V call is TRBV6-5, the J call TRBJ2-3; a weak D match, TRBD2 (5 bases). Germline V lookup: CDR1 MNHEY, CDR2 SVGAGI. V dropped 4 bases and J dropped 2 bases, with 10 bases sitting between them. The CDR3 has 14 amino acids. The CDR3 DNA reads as TGTGCCAGCAGTTTCGGGATCCCCACAGATACGCAGTATTTT. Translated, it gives CASSFGIPTDTQYF.

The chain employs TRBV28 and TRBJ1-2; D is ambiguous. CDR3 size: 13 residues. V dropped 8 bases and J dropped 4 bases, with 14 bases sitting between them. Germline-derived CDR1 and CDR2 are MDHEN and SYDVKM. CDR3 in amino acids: CASFPAGPYGYTF. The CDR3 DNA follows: TGTGCCAGCTTTCCCGCGGGCCCCTATGGCTACACCTTC.

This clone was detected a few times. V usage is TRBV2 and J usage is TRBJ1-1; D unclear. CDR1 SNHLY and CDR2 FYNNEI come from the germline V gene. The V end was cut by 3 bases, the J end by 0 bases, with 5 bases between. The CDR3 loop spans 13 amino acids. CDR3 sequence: CASSEEVNTEAFF. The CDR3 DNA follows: TGTGCCAGCAGTGAGGAGGTGAACACTGAAGCTTTCTTT.

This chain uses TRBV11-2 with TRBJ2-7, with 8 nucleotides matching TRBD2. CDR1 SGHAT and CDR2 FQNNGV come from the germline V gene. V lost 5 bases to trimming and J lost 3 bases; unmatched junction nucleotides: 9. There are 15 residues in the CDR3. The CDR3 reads CASSLYGTRDYEQYF. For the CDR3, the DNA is TGTGCCAGCAGCCTCTACGGGACTAGAGACTACGAGCAGTACTTC.

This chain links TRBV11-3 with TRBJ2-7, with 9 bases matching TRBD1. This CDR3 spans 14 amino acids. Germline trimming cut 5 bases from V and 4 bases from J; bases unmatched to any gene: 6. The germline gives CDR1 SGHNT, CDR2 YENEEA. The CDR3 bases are TGTGCCAGCAGCGTAGGGACAGGGTTTTACGAGCAGTACTTC. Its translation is CASSVGTGFYEQYF.

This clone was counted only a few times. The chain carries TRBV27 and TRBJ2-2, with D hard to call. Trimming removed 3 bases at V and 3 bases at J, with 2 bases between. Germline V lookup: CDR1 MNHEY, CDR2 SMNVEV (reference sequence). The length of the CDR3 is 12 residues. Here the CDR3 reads CASSLYTGELFF. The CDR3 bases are TGTGCCAGCAGTTTGTACACCGGGGAGCTGTTTTTT.

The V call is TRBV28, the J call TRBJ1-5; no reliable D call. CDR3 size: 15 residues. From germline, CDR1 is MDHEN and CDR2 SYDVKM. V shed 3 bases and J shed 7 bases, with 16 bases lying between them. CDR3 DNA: TGTGCCAGCAGTTTGAGAAGGGAAGGAGAGCAGCCCCAGCATTTT. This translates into CASSLRREGEQPQHF. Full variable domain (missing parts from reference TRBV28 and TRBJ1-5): DVKVTQSSRYLVKRTGEKVFLECVQDMDHENMFWYRQDPGLGLRLIYFSYDVKMKEKGDIPEGYSVSREKKERFSLILESASTNQTSMYLCASSLRREGEQPQHFGDGTRLSIL.

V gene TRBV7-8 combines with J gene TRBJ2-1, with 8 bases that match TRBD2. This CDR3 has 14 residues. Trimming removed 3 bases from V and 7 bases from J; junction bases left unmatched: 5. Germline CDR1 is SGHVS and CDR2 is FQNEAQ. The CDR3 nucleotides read TGTGCCAGCAGCTTGAGCGGGGGCCCAAATGAGCAGTTCTTC. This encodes CASSLSGGPNEQFF.

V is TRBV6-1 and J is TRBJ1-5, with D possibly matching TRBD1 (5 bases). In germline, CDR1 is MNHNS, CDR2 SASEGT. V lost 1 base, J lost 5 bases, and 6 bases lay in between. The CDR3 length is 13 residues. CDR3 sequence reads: CASSEGGDQPQHF. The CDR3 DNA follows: TGTGCCAGCAGTGAAGGGGGCGATCAGCCCCAGCATTTT.